Shown below are 10 T cell receptor beta chains from a single sample sequenced in a study of T-cell reconstitution after alpha-beta-depleted transplantation in children. Unique molecular identifiers featured in how the TCRbeta library was prepared. TCRdb called the PCR reads again in MiXCR, with one record for every CDR3 protein. The sample carries some 550,000 distinct CDR3 sequences, 15% to 20% recorded once. Material: PBMCs from the stem cell graft donor, obtained from the stem cell graft. Receptor source: a human donor who donated a stem cell graft to a child with acute lymphoblastic leukemia.

A few counts support this clonotype. This chain connects TRBV9 to TRBJ2-3; the match to TRBD2 covers 10 bases. Germline CDR1 is SGDLS and CDR2 is YYNGEE. There are 15 residues in the CDR3. V shed 3 bases, J shed 5 bases, and the junction held 6 bases outside the gene matches. The CDR3 nucleotides read TGTGCCAGCAGCGAAGCGGGAGGGCAGATAGATACGCAGTATTTT. Translation gives CASSEAGGQIDTQYF.

This clonotype occurred many times. The chain couples TRBV10-3 to TRBJ1-1; 9 bases fit TRBD1. Unmatched junction bases numbered 6, after V lost 3 bases and J lost 7 bases. The germline gives CDR1 ENHRY, CDR2 SYGVKD. CDR3 length: 14 amino acids. The CDR3 is CAISEDRGVGEAFF. The CDR3 DNA reads TGTGCCATCAGTGAAGACAGGGGGGTCGGTGAAGCTTTCTTT.

CDR3 nucleotide sequence: TGTGCCAGCAGCAGGCAGCCTGGGGCCAACGTCCTGACTTTC. It codes for CASSRQPGANVLTF. The V call is TRBV7-2, the J call TRBJ2-6; no firm D call. CDR3 length equals 14 residues. CDR1 is SGHTA and CDR2 is FQGNSA in the germline V gene. The germline V and J ends were trimmed by 5 bases and 2 bases, with 7 bases remaining between them.

This sequence joins TRBV19 and TRBJ1-1; 9 bases are shared with TRBD1. The CDR3 consists of 16 residues. V shed 6 bases and J 4 bases; nucleotides not matched to a gene: 12. Germline CDR1 reads LNHDA; CDR2 reads SQIVND (reference sequence). The CDR3 nucleotides read TGTGCCAGTAGCCGAACCCCGGGACAGGGTTTCACTGAAGCTTTCTTT. Translating it yields CASSRTPGQGFTEAFF.

This clonotype was picked up a small number of times. V gene TRBV6-1 combines with J gene TRBJ1-6; 8 bases map to TRBD1. This CDR3 has 17 residues. Per the germline V gene, CDR1 is MNHNS and CDR2 is SASEGT. V shed 5 bases and J 10 bases; nucleotides not matched to a gene: 16. CDR3 residues: CASSPDRQGKIKSPLHF. In DNA, the CDR3 is TGTGCCAGCAGTCCCGACCGACAGGGGAAAATAAAATCACCCCTCCACTTT.

A few counts support this clonotype. This sequence joins TRBV7-7 and TRBJ2-2; TRBD1 matches 7 bases. J lost 4 bases, V lost 2 bases, and 1 base had no gene match. Germline V gene sequence: CDR1 SSHAT, CDR2 FNYEAQ (reference sequence). The CDR3 sequence is 14 residues long. This CDR3 is CASSLTGVTGELFF. DNA for the CDR3: TGTGCCAGCAGCTTAACAGGGGTCACCGGGGAGCTGTTTTTT.

The chain recombines TRBV6-5 with TRBJ2-5; D ambiguous. Trimming shortened V by 6 bases and J by 3 bases, and 8 bases separated the two germline ends. The germline gives CDR1 MNHEY, CDR2 SVGAGI. The CDR3 is made up of 12 amino acids. CDR3 coding DNA: TGTGCCAGCAGCACCCCGGAAGAGACCCAGTACTTC. The encoded protein is CASSTPEETQYF.

This clonotype was seen more than once but under ten times. The DNA of the CDR3 is TGCAGTGCTAGGACTAGCGCCGGGGAGCTGTTTTTT. Amino acids: CSARTSAGELFF. The chain has TRBV20-1 and TRBJ2-2; TRBD2 agrees at 8 bases. CDR1 is DFQATT and CDR2 is SNEGSKA in the germline V gene (reference sequence). With 3 bases clipped from V and 6 bases from J, the junction kept 0 bases outside the gene matches. The CDR3 contains 12 residues.

The rearrangement links TRBV12-3 or TRBV12-4 to TRBJ1-1; a weak D match, TRBD1 (5 bases). The CDR3 extends over 15 amino acids. Trimming removed 2 bases at V and 3 bases at J, with 13 bases between. In nucleotides, the CDR3 is TGTGCCAGCAGTTTAAGTGGGGCCGGGTACACTGAAGCTTTCTTT. Residues: CASSLSGAGYTEAFF.

CDR3 residues: CSARERLGDYEQYF. CDR3 nucleotides: TGCAGTGCTAGGGAACGACTAGGAGACTACGAGCAGTACTTC. The gene calls are TRBV20-1 and TRBJ2-7, with D possibly TRBD2 on 6 matching bases. CDR3 length: 14 residues. Germline V gene data show CDR1 as DFQATT and CDR2 as SNEGSKA (reference sequence). Trimming stripped 3 bases from V and 3 bases from J, with 15 bases between.